Below, 22 T cell receptor beta chains from the same sample are listed, as sequenced in a study of beta chain features in type 1 diabetes (dated by TCRdb to about 2018). The library relied on the immunoSEQ multiplex PCR assay. The entire isolated RNA was reverse transcribed using the High Capacity cDNA Reverse Transcription Kit, and thus expressed TCRB transcripts were sequenced. In TCRdb, the immuneACCESS table is reduced to in-frame sequences with V and J assigned. These tables do not hold every clone; where another copy was compared, an unresolved V gene accounts for under half, and the others remain unexplained. This sample gives about 620,000 clones in total; 15% to 19% of them show up just once. The ten largest clones represent about 0.097% of the sample. Specimen: naive CD4+ T cells from blood. The cell subset or site label of this sample denotes: true naive CD4+ T cells. These receptors all come from a man between 18 and 29 years old in good health.

As DNA, the CDR3 is TGCGCCAGCAGTCAACCGGGACTAGCGGGGCCGCTCTATATACGTTTTCAGTACTTC. Its translation is CASSQPGLAGPLYIRFQYF. V and J are TRBV23-1 and TRBJ2-7; 13 bases map to TRBD2. TRBV23-1 is an ORF for which the function is uncertain. Losses at the gene ends were 2 bases for V and 10 bases for J; bases not matched to a gene: 20. The CDR3 has 19 residues.

The chain employs TRBV27 and TRBJ1-1, with D maybe TRBD1 (6 bases). Per germline, CDR1 MNHEY and CDR2 SMNVEV (reference sequence). V lost 1 base, J lost 1 base, and 13 bases lay in between. CDR3 length equals 16 residues. The CDR3 here is CASSLLLGATNTEAFF. In DNA form, the CDR3 reads TGTGCCAGCAGTTTATTGCTGGGGGCGACGAACACTGAAGCTTTCTTT.

The V and J genes are TRBV6-1 and TRBJ2-1; a weak D match, TRBD1 (7 bases). Germline CDR1 and CDR2: MNHNS and SASEGT. V was cut by 6 bases and J by 4 bases, with 13 bases left in between. The CDR3 loop spans 14 amino acids. DNA for the CDR3: TGTGCCAGCAGCGATGCGGGACAGTACAATGAGCAGTTCTTC. Translated, it gives CASSDAGQYNEQFF.

This chain joins TRBV19 and TRBJ2-2, with 9 positions matching TRBD2. V lost 7 bases and J lost 3; bases outside the gene matches: 9. The germline CDR1 and CDR2 sequences are LNHDA and SQIVND (reference sequence). The length of the CDR3 is 16 residues. CDR3 DNA sequence: TGTGCCAGTAAGCGGGAGGCTAGCTCCCACACCGGGGAGCTGTTTTTT. This gives the protein CASKREASSHTGELFF. Full variable domain (remainder filled in from reference TRBV19 and TRBJ2-2): DGGITQSPKYLFRKEGQNVTLSCEQNLNHDAMYWYRQDPGQGLRLIYYSQIVNDFQKGDIAEGYSVSREKKESFPLTVTSAQKNPTAFYLCASKREASSHTGELFFGEGSRLTVL.

This rearrangement joins TRBV18 to TRBJ2-2; D is unclear. The V gene's germline CDR1 is KGHSH and CDR2 LQKENI. This CDR3 is built from 13 residues. V shed 3 bases and J shed 4 bases, with 6 bases lying between them. The CDR3 spells CASSPSRTGELFF. The DNA of the CDR3 is TGTGCCAGCTCACCCTCGCGCACCGGGGAGCTGTTTTTT.

The gene calls are TRBV5-1 and TRBJ2-7; 12 bases fit TRBD2. Trimming removed 2 bases from V and 0 bases from J; junction bases left unmatched: 9. Looked up from germline, CDR1 is SGHRS and CDR2 is YFSETQ. The CDR3 runs to 18 residues. In nucleotides, the CDR3 is TGCGCCAGCAGCTTAAGACTAGCGGGGGCCCCCGGCTCCTACGAGCAGTACTTC. Translated, it gives CASSLRLAGAPGSYEQYF.

The V gene is TRBV19, the J gene TRBJ1-3; no clear D. Trimming stripped 3 bases from V and 0 bases from J, with 6 bases between. Germline V gene sequence: CDR1 LNHDA, CDR2 SQIVND (reference sequence). The CDR3 is 14 amino acids. The CDR3 loop reads CASSIRNSGNTIYF. In DNA form, the CDR3 reads TGTGCCAGTAGTATCAGGAACTCTGGAAACACCATATATTTT. The full variable domain, with the rest looked up from reference TRBV19 and TRBJ1-3, is DGGITQSPKYLFRKEGQNVTLSCEQNLNHDAMYWYRQDPGQGLRLIYYSQIVNDFQKGDIAEGYSVSREKKESFPLTVTSAQKNPTAFYLCASSIRNSGNTIYFGEGSWLTVV.

This clone was recorded a few times. The V call is TRBV28, the J call TRBJ2-7, with D possibly being TRBD2 (5 bases). The V gene's germline CDR1 is MDHEN and CDR2 SYDVKM. The CDR3 loop spans 16 amino acids. V lost 7 bases, J lost 3 bases, and 22 bases lay in between. CDR3 residues: CASISQPVRGNYEQYF. DNA for the CDR3: TGTGCCAGCATTTCACAACCTGTTCGGGGAAACTACGAGCAGTACTTC.

This clone was detected a few times. The J gene is TRBJ2-7, the V gene TRBV4-3; D is ambiguous. The V gene's germline CDR1 is LGHNA and CDR2 YSLEER. Between the trimmed V and J ends, which lost 0 bases and 2 bases, there was a span of 11 bases. This CDR3 region has 15 residues. The CDR3 DNA reads as TGCGCCAGCAGCCAAGATTATGGGTGGGCCTACGAGCAGTACTTC. Encoded protein: CASSQDYGWAYEQYF.

This clone was observed a few times. The chain recombines TRBV9 with TRBJ2-5, with D unclear. The CDR3 spans 13 residues. Trimming left V 4 bases short and J 4 bases short, with 11 bases between. The germline V gene encodes CDR1 SGDLS and CDR2 YYNGEE. Here the CDR3 DNA reads TGTGCCAGCAGCCCCGGCTGGGCAGAGACCCAGTACTTC. Its translation: CASSPGWAETQYF.

This sequence joins TRBV7-6 and TRBJ1-2; no reliable D call. The CDR3 has 18 amino acids. Between the trimmed V and J ends, which lost 0 bases and 6 bases, there was a span of 23 bases. Germline V lookup: CDR1 SGHVS, CDR2 FNYEAQ. CDR3 in DNA: TGTGCCAGCAGCTTAGCGTTTAGTGGTTGGGAAAGGACGGATGGCTACACCTTC. Amino acids: CASSLAFSGWERTDGYTF. The whole variable domain, remainder taken from reference TRBV7-6 and TRBJ1-2, is GAGVSQSPRYKVTKRGQDVALRCDPISGHVSLYWYRQALGQGPEFLTYFNYEAQQDKSGLPNDRFSAERPEGSISTLTIQRTEQRDSAMYRCASSLAFSGWERTDGYTFGSGTRLTVV.

This clone appeared a few times. The V call is TRBV6-5, the J call TRBJ2-3, with TRBD2 as a possible D gene (5 bases). V was cut by 0 bases and J by 4 bases, with 14 bases left in between. CDR1 MNHEY and CDR2 SVGAGI come from the germline V gene. The CDR3 contains 16 residues. CDR3 loop: CASSYSIQLASDTQYF. CDR3 sequence (DNA): TGTGCCAGCAGTTACTCGATACAGCTAGCTTCAGATACGCAGTATTTT.

The V call is TRBV23-1, the J call TRBJ1-1; 10 nucleotides agree with TRBD1. TRBV23-1 is filed as an ORF, its function uncertain. V shed 2 bases and J 5 bases; nucleotides not matched to a gene: 5. CDR3 length equals 15 residues. The CDR3 reads CASSQVDRGPTEAFF. The CDR3 DNA sequence: TGCGCCAGCAGTCAAGTCGACAGGGGGCCGACTGAAGCTTTCTTT.

There are a few counts of this clone. This chain uses TRBV6-6 with TRBJ2-7, with D possibly called TRBD1 or TRBD2 (5 bases each). Looked up from germline, CDR1 is MNHNY and CDR2 is SVGAGI (reference sequence). This CDR3 spans 13 amino acids. The ends were cut back, 5 bases at V and 4 bases at J, with 12 bases in the middle. The CDR3 region has the DNA TGTGCCAGCAGTCGCCCGGGACGGTACGAGCAGTACTTC. Translation: CASSRPGRYEQYF.

This clone was seen a few times. This chain joins TRBV7-9 and TRBJ2-5; D possibly corresponds to TRBD1 (5 bases). V lost 5 bases to trimming and J lost 3 bases, with 13 bases between them. This CDR3 is 14 amino acids long. Looked up from germline, CDR1 is SEHNR and CDR2 is FQNEAQ (reference sequence). The CDR3 reads CASSTVYRKETQYF. The CDR3 region has the DNA TGTGCCAGCAGCACCGTTTACAGGAAAGAGACCCAGTACTTC.

The gene calls are TRBV9 and TRBJ2-3; D is uncertain. V was clipped by 5 bases and J by 4 bases, with 8 bases between them. CDR1 and CDR2 (germline): SGDLS, YYNGEE. The CDR3 contains 12 residues. The CDR3 DNA follows: TGTGCCAGCAGTGGACCACCAGATACGCAGTATTTT. This sequence encodes CASSGPPDTQYF.

A few counts support this clone. The CDR3 here is CASSQEFSYTGELFF. The CDR3 DNA follows: TGTGCCAGCAGCCAAGAGTTCAGCTACACCGGGGAGCTGTTTTTT. V is TRBV14 and J is TRBJ2-2; D uncertain. Germline V lookup: CDR1 SGHDN, CDR2 FVKESK. V lost 0 bases and J lost 3, with 8 bases in between. This CDR3 has 15 residues.

This clone was observed a handful of times. The V and J genes are TRBV7-8 and TRBJ2-6, with TRBD1 matching over 12 bases. V was clipped by 5 bases and J by 2 bases; unmatched bases: 1. The CDR3 contains 16 residues. Looked up from germline, CDR1 is SGHVS and CDR2 is FQNEAQ. The CDR3 protein is CASSRDRGPGANVLTF. CDR3 bases: TGTGCCAGCAGCCGGGACAGGGGGCCTGGGGCCAACGTCCTGACTTTC.

Only a few counts were recorded for this clone. The V call is TRBV9, the J call TRBJ2-7; D possibly uses TRBD1 or TRBD2 (5 bases each). V gave up 4 bases and J gave up 1 base, with 18 bases separating them. The CDR3 extends over 16 amino acids. The germline CDR1 and CDR2 sequences are SGDLS and YYNGEE. The CDR3 here is CASSPPAGTESYEQYF. CDR3 in DNA: TGTGCCAGCAGCCCCCCCGCCGGGACGGAGTCCTACGAGCAGTACTTC.

Worth noting for this clone: One junction end does not reproduce the germline sequence, and a read error may be involved. This chain uses TRBV19 with TRBJ2-2; D possibly corresponds to TRBD1 (5 bases). Germline CDR1 is LNHDA and CDR2 is SQIVND (reference sequence). The CDR3 has 16 residues. The CDR3 nucleotides read TGTGCCAGTAGAATAGGGGCCACGGTCCCCACCGGGGAGCTGTTTTTT. Amino acids: CASRIGATVPTGELFF.

The rearrangement joins TRBV4-1 to TRBJ1-5; 8 bases align to TRBD1. CDR1 is MGHRA and CDR2 is YSYEKL in the germline V gene. The length of the CDR3 is 15 residues. Trimming took 1 base from V and 4 from J; bases not matched to a gene: 3. The CDR3 protein is CASSQVNRGNQPQHF. CDR3 sequence (DNA): TGCGCCAGCAGCCAAGTGAACAGGGGGAATCAGCCCCAGCATTTT.

V is TRBV5-5 and J is TRBJ1-4; 7 nucleotides line up with TRBD1. V dropped 2 bases and J dropped 6; count of bases not matched to a gene: 10. The V gene's germline CDR1 is SGHKS and CDR2 YYEKEE (reference sequence). This CDR3 comprises 16 residues. In DNA, the CDR3 is TGTGCCAGCAGCTTAATGCCGGACAGGACCCATGAAAAACTGTTTTTT. This codes for CASSLMPDRTHEKLFF. The whole variable domain, filled in from reference TRBV5-5 and TRBJ1-4, reads DAGVTQSPTHLIKTRGQQVTLRCSPISGHKSVSWYQQVLGQGPQFIFQYYEKEERGRGNFPDRFSARQFPNYSSELNVNALLLGDSALYLCASSLMPDRTHEKLFFGSGTQLSVL.